A single sample gave rise to the 6 T cell receptor beta chains below, sequenced in a study of CD8+ T cells in alopecia areata. Extracted RNA was reverse transcribed into cDNA, the sequencing template. Here immunoSEQ multiplex PCR was the method, and the copy in TCRdb shows in-frame clones only, minus some. In the table there are 90,000 to 150,000 clones, roughly two thirds of which are singletons. The sample comprised CD4+ T cells sorted from blood. The receptors here all came from a human donor in good health.

The chain recombines TRBV7-2 with TRBJ2-3, with unresolved D. With 2 bases removed from V and 6 bases from J, the gap between germline ends came to 6 bases. The CDR3 is 12 amino acids. CDR1 and CDR2 (germline): SGHTA, FQGNSA. In DNA, the CDR3 is TGTGCCAGCAGCTTATTCTTGGATACGCAGTATTTT. Protein product: CASSLFLDTQYF.

CDR3 sequence reads: CASTSKEGAPLHF. As DNA, the CDR3 is TGTGCCAGCACCTCCAAGGAGGGGGCACCCCTCCACTTT. The J gene is TRBJ1-6, the V gene TRBV2; a weak D match, TRBD1 (6 bases). CDR3 length: 13 amino acids. Germline CDR1 and CDR2: SNHLY and FYNNEI. V shed 7 bases and J shed 11 bases, with 15 bases lying between them.

The chain recombines TRBV29-1 with TRBJ2-2; D is possibly TRBD1 (6 bases). Germline CDR1 is SQVTM and CDR2 is ANQGSEA. The CDR3 covers 16 residues. Trimming pared 5 bases from V and 1 base from J, leaving 17 bases between. CDR3 protein: CSVFSHRAGNTGELFF. The CDR3 DNA reads TGCAGCGTTTTTTCCCACAGGGCTGGGAACACCGGGGAGCTGTTTTTT.

The chain uses TRBV29-1 and TRBJ1-4; D is ambiguous. V dropped 5 bases and J dropped 7 bases, with 11 bases sitting between them. The CDR3 totals 12 residues. CDR1 and CDR2 from the germline V gene are SQVTM and ANQGSEA. Here the CDR3 DNA reads TGCAGCGTTAAGAGTTTTGGTGAAAAACTGTTTTTT. It translates to CSVKSFGEKLFF.

This clone was recorded once. The V call is TRBV18, the J call TRBJ2-7; 9 nucleotides line up with TRBD1. The CDR3 is 15 residues long. In germline, CDR1 is KGHSH, CDR2 LQKENI. J lost 3 bases, V lost 5 bases, and 8 bases had no gene match. Written as DNA, the CDR3 is TGTGCCAGCTCATCCGCGGGACAGGGTGTCTACGAGCAGTACTTC. Encoded protein: CASSSAGQGVYEQYF.

The rearrangement uses TRBV9 and TRBJ2-5, with TRBD1 identical over 10 bases. Germline CDR1 and CDR2: SGDLS and YYNGEE. The CDR3 contains 17 residues. V shed 3 bases, J shed 7 bases, and the junction held 15 bases outside the gene matches. The CDR3 is CASSGRTGTGAGGTQYF. CDR3 DNA: TGTGCCAGCAGCGGACGCACCGGGACAGGGGCCGGTGGGACCCAGTACTTC. Full variable domain (missing parts from reference TRBV9 and TRBJ2-5): DSGVTQTPKHLITATGQRVTLRCSPRSGDLSVYWYQQSLDQGLQFLIQYYNGEERAKGNILERFSAQQFPDLHSELNLSSLELGDSALYFCASSGRTGTGAGGTQYFGPGTRLLVL.